This T cell receptor beta chain is from a study of molecular identifiers for immune sequencing clone quantification. Study background: The replicate experiment used RNA from roughly 18,000 or 92,000 naive CD8 cells. This RNA was split into five aliquots, and four of them were sequenced.

MiXCR, run by TCRdb on the PCR reads, gives a single entry per CDR3 protein. Seen here are a few hundred thousand distinct CDR3 sequences, 20% to 25% observed once, and the top ten hold 0.84%. Naive CD8 T cells were FACS-sorted by CD8+CD4-CCR7+CD45RA+ markers. V was clipped by 4 bases and J by 3 bases, with 16 bases between them. CDR3 size: 15 residues. Germline assignment: CDR1 LGHNA and CDR2 YSLEER. The chain joins TRBV4-3 to TRBJ2-7; a weak D match, TRBD1 (5 bases). The receptor was derived from a human donor in good health. Some libraries in this study had Jurkat cell RNA spiked in. The sequenced sample was naive CD8+ T cells from blood, with Jurkat cell RNA spiked in. Noted subset: FACS-sorted CD8+CD4-CCR7+CD45RA+ naive T cells. The CDR3 sequence: CASSPVAGQGYEQYF. CDR3 DNA sequence: TGCGCCAGCAGCCCGGTGGCAGGGCAAGGCTACGAGCAGTACTTC.